Listed below are T cell receptor beta chains from one sample, sequenced in a study of cytomegalovirus exposure and HLA in healthy donors. The method was immunoSEQ multiplex PCR; TCRdb's version includes in-frame clones alone and lacks a portion of them. Here the sample spans around 140,000 clones, over 75% being singletons. Sequenced sample: PBMCs. These receptor sequences come from a man in his forties or fifties in good health and CMV-seronegative. Each CDR3 is given with its conserved first and last residue. Fields, in order: CDR3 DNA, CDR3 protein, V gene, clone size, D gene, J gene. A D gene is named only where the DNA matches it firmly. Rows give clone size only sometimes, using once, few, many, or a class for an expanded clone.

TGTGCCAGCAGTTCAGCGACAGGGACCTACGAGCAGTACTTC | CASSSATGTYEQYF | TRBV27 | . | TRBD1 | TRBJ2-7
TGTGCCAGCAGCCCCACCCCGGACAGCTATGGCTACACCTTC | CASSPTPDSYGYTF | TRBV9 | . | . | TRBJ1-2
TGTGCCAGCAGCCGGACGCGGGAAACAGATACGCAGTATTTT | CASSRTRETDTQYF | TRBV5-6 | few | . | TRBJ2-3
TGTGCCAGCAGCTTATCTATCGGGGAGATGGAGACCCAGTACTTC | CASSLSIGEMETQYF | TRBV7-3 | . | . | TRBJ2-5
TGTGCCAGCAGCTTTGGGGAGGGGGGTGAAAAACTGTTTTTT | CASSFGEGGEKLFF | TRBV7-9 | . | . | TRBJ1-4
TGTGCCAGCAGCTTGGCGGGGGGGATGAACACTGAAGCTTTCTTT | CASSLAGGMNTEAFF | TRBV5-4 | . | . | TRBJ1-1
TGTGCCAGCAGTGAAATTCCAGGGGGCGAAGGCAATCAGCCCCAGCATTTT | CASSEIPGGEGNQPQHF | TRBV2 | . | TRBD1 | TRBJ1-5
TGCAGCGTTGAAGATCAACTACGCACAGATACGCAGTATTTT | CSVEDQLRTDTQYF | TRBV29-1 | . | . | TRBJ2-3
TGTGCCTGGAGTCCAATAGGAGCGCGTCCTTACAATGAGCAGTTCTTC | CAWSPIGARPYNEQFF | TRBV30 | . | . | TRBJ2-1
TGCAGCGTTGTACCGGGACAGGGTAGGGGGACCCAGTACTTC | CSVVPGQGRGTQYF | TRBV29-1 | . | TRBD1 | TRBJ2-5
TGTGCCAGCAGTACGACGACTAGCGGGAGCACAGATACGCAGTATTTT | CASSTTTSGSTDTQYF | TRBV27 | few | TRBD2 | TRBJ2-3
TGTGCCAGCTCACCCCAGGGAAGGGAACACACTGAAGCTTTCTTT | CASSPQGREHTEAFF | TRBV18 | . | . | TRBJ1-1
TGTGCCAGCAGCCCAGGGGAGGGGTTCACAGATACGCAGTATTTT | CASSPGEGFTDTQYF | TRBV9 | . | . | TRBJ2-3
TGTGCCAGCATCAGTTCCGGGACAGGGCACACACGATCAGATACGCAGTATTTT | CASISSGTGHTRSDTQYF | TRBV28 | . | TRBD1 | TRBJ2-3
TGTGCCAGCAGTTTAAGCGCAGGGGGCTTCACTGAAGCTTTCTTT | CASSLSAGGFTEAFF | TRBV28 | . | TRBD1 | TRBJ1-1
TGTGCCAGCAGCCGGGAAGGACAGGGGACTGAAGCTTTCTTT | CASSREGQGTEAFF | TRBV11-3 | . | TRBD1 | TRBJ1-1
TGTGCCAGCAGCTCGCAAGACTTAGCGGGGCTCTCCCCATACGAGCAGTACTTC | CASSSQDLAGLSPYEQYF | TRBV7-9 | . | TRBD2 | TRBJ2-7
TGTGCCAGCAGCCTCGGGACACCAAATTCACCCCTCCACTTT | CASSLGTPNSPLHF | TRBV7-9 | . | . | TRBJ1-6
TGTGCCAGCGCAAAGACGGGGGTTGAAGTCTACGAGCAGTACTTC | CASAKTGVEVYEQYF | TRBV9 | once | . | TRBJ2-7
TGTGCCGGGAGCGCCGAGGGAGATCAGCCCCAGCATTTT | CAGSAEGDQPQHF | TRBV2 | . | . | TRBJ1-5
TGCGCCAGCAGCCAAGTACCAGGACAGCTCTCTGGGGCCAACGTCCTGACTTTC | CASSQVPGQLSGANVLTF | TRBV4-1 | . | . | TRBJ2-6
TGCGCCAGCAGCACGGACAGGGGACCGAACACTGAAGCTTTCTTT | CASSTDRGPNTEAFF | TRBV5-1 | . | TRBD1 | TRBJ1-1
TGCGCCAGCAGCCAAGAATCGACAGGGGGCCTCTACAATGAGCAGTTCTTC | CASSQESTGGLYNEQFF | TRBV4-1 | few | TRBD1 | TRBJ2-1
TGCGCCAGCAGCCCCGACTACACCGGGGAGCTGTTTTTT | CASSPDYTGELFF | TRBV5-1 | . | . | TRBJ2-2
TGTGCTAGTGCGCGCTCCCAAGAGACCCAGTACTTC | CASARSQETQYF | TRBV12-5 | . | . | TRBJ2-5
TGTGCCAGCAGTGAATTTACATCCCAGTTCTTC | CASSEFTSQFF | TRBV6-1 | . | . | TRBJ2-1
TGCGCCAGCAGCTTGGGACTAGCGGGGGAGAGCTCCTACGAGCAGTACTTC | CASSLGLAGESSYEQYF | TRBV5-1 | . | TRBD2 | TRBJ2-7
TGTGCCAGCTCCAGGACAGGGAACACCGGGGAGCTGTTTTTT | CASSRTGNTGELFF | TRBV25-1 | . | TRBD1 | TRBJ2-2
TGTGCCAGCAGTGAGGGGCCTACCTGGACAGGGGGATTTGAAAAACTGTTTTTT | CASSEGPTWTGGFEKLFF | TRBV6-1 | . | TRBD1 | TRBJ1-4
TGTGCCAGCAGTTCTGACAGGAGCTCCTACGAGCAGTACTTC | CASSSDRSSYEQYF | TRBV5-6 | . | . | TRBJ2-7
TGTGCCAGCAGCGAAAGGGACAGGGAGGGTGAAGCTTTCTTT | CASSERDREGEAFF | TRBV7-8 | . | TRBD1 | TRBJ1-1
TGTGCTAGTGGTATTCTACGAAGAGCTGAAGCTTTCTTT | CASGILRRAEAFF | TRBV12-5 | . | . | TRBJ1-1
TGTGCCAGCAGTAGTCTAGCGGGAGTCCGTTATGAGCAGTTCTTC | CASSSLAGVRYEQFF | TRBV6-5 | . | TRBD2 | TRBJ2-1
TGTGCCAGCAGCCCCCTAGTGGTTGGCGGGGAGCTGTTTTTT | CASSPLVVGGELFF | TRBV9 | . | . | TRBJ2-2
TGTGCCAGCAGCCTTCCCGGGACAGGGCCCTATGGCTACACCTTC | CASSLPGTGPYGYTF | TRBV9 | . | TRBD1 | TRBJ1-2
TGTGCCAGCAGCTTAAACCCCAGTGCAGATACGCAGTATTTT | CASSLNPSADTQYF | TRBV7-3 | . | . | TRBJ2-3
TGTGCCAGCAGTTTATCGGTCATTGGACATTTCTCCTACGAGCAGTACTTC | CASSLSVIGHFSYEQYF | TRBV27 | . | . | TRBJ2-7
TGCAGCGTTATAAGAAGAGAGAACACTGAAGCTTTCTTT | CSVIRRENTEAFF | TRBV29-1 | . | . | TRBJ1-1
TGTGCCAGCAGTGAAGGTGGGGGCGATAATTCACCCCTCCACTTT | CASSEGGGDNSPLHF | TRBV6-1 | . | . | TRBJ1-6
TGTGCCAGCAGAGGGCGGGGGGTCAATGAGCAGTTCTTC | CASRGRGVNEQFF | TRBV27 | . | TRBD2 | TRBJ2-1
TGTGCCAGCACCAACGCGGGGGGCTACACCTTC | CASTNAGGYTF | TRBV6-5 | . | . | TRBJ1-2
TGCAGCGTTGAAGATCCCCTTAGCGGGAAATACAATGAGCAGTTCTTC | CSVEDPLSGKYNEQFF | TRBV29-1 | . | TRBD2 | TRBJ2-1
TGCGCCAGCAGCCAAGATGGGCCAGAAAGTTACAATGAGCAGTTCTTC | CASSQDGPESYNEQFF | TRBV4-1 | few | . | TRBJ2-1
TGTGCCAGCAGCCCGAGGGACAGTTCTGGAAACACCATATATTTT | CASSPRDSSGNTIYF | TRBV7-9 | once | TRBD1 | TRBJ1-3
TGTGCCAGCAGTGATTTTGCACGGGGAGGTTACGAGCAGTACTTC | CASSDFARGGYEQYF | TRBV25-1 | . | . | TRBJ2-7
TGTGCCAGTAGTTTCACGGGACAGGGCCGTTATAGCAATCAGCCCCAGCATTTT | CASSFTGQGRYSNQPQHF | TRBV19 | . | TRBD1 | TRBJ1-5
TGTGCCAGCAGCTTAAACGGTTACGAGCAGTACTTC | CASSLNGYEQYF | TRBV11-1 | . | . | TRBJ2-7
TGTGCCAGCAGTGCAGGGGGCGCTTACTATGGCTACACCTTC | CASSAGGAYYGYTF | TRBV2 | once | TRBD1 | TRBJ1-2
TGTGCCAGCAGTTCCTCACTAGCGGGCTCAGATACGCAGTATTTT | CASSSSLAGSDTQYF | TRBV6-6 | . | TRBD2 | TRBJ2-3
TGTGCCAGCAGTTTATCGAAAGGAGGTAATGAAAAACTGTTTTTT | CASSLSKGGNEKLFF | TRBV27 | . | . | TRBJ1-4
TGTGCCAGCAGTTTAGAGGGTCCCTACAATGAGCAGTTCTTC | CASSLEGPYNEQFF | TRBV27 | . | . | TRBJ2-1
TGTGCCAGCAGCTTGCCGGGACAGGCAGATACGCAGTATTTT | CASSLPGQADTQYF | TRBV5-4 | . | TRBD1 | TRBJ2-3
TGTGCCAGCAGTGCTGACAGGAACACTGAAGCTTTCTTT | CASSADRNTEAFF | TRBV6-4 | . | . | TRBJ1-1
TGTGCCAGCAGCCCCGACAGGAACTATGGCTACACCTTC | CASSPDRNYGYTF | TRBV28 | . | . | TRBJ1-2
TGCGCCAGCAGCTTGGGAGGACATAACACCGGGGAGCTGTTTTTT | CASSLGGHNTGELFF | TRBV5-1 | . | . | TRBJ2-2
TGTGCCAGCAGACCGGGACTAGCGGGCTCCTACGAGCAGTACTTC | CASRPGLAGSYEQYF | TRBV5-4 | . | TRBD2 | TRBJ2-7
TGCGCCAGCAGCTTGTCCCAGAGGAGCGAGATACGCAGGTATTTT | CASSLSQRSEIRRYF | TRBV5-1 | . | . | TRBJ2-3
TGTGCCAGCAGCGTAGAACCCCAGGGCGGCAAACTGTTTTTT | CASSVEPQGGKLFF | TRBV9 | . | . | TRBJ1-4